Below are 6 T cell receptor beta chains sequenced from a single sample in a study of shared clonotypes between healthy human individuals. The protocol was immunoSEQ multiplex PCR, while the TCRdb copy is restricted to in-frame clones and leaves out a portion. The sample has around 1.5 million clones, around 98% seen once; the top ten hold roughly 0.42%. Sequenced sample: naive CD4+ T cells sorted from blood. The sample's subset: CD45RA+ positively selected. These receptors came from a young man in good health.

V and J are TRBV7-6 and TRBJ2-7; no definite D call. Trimming cost V 2 bases and J 6 bases, with 8 bases left between them. The germline V gene has CDR1 SGHVS and CDR2 FNYEAQ. The CDR3 runs to 12 residues. Here the CDR3 reads CASSLRSSEQYF. Written as DNA, the CDR3 is TGTGCCAGCAGCTTAAGGTCATCCGAGCAGTACTTC.

V gene TRBV11-2 combines with J gene TRBJ1-1, with 9 bases fitting TRBD1. The V segment lost 5 bases and the J segment 0 bases; nucleotides outside the gene matches: 4. The CDR3 covers 15 residues. The germline CDR1 and CDR2 sequences are SGHAT and FQNNGV. CDR3 sequence: CASSPDRGMNTEAFF. DNA of the CDR3: TGTGCCAGCAGCCCGGACAGGGGAATGAACACTGAAGCTTTCTTT.

This clone came up once. The gene calls are TRBV5-6 and TRBJ2-7; the D gene is possibly TRBD1 (6 bases). Trimming removed 2 bases at V and 2 bases at J, with 17 bases between. CDR1 and CDR2 (germline): SGHDT, YYEEEE. CDR3 length: 16 amino acids. The DNA for the CDR3 is TGTGCCAGCAGCTTCGATTCCGGGACACACACCTACGAGCAGTACTTC. Residues: CASSFDSGTHTYEQYF.

This chain links TRBV6-5 with TRBJ1-2, with D unresolved. The CDR3 is 15 residues long. Deletions cut 0 bases from V and 2 bases from J, with 10 bases between. Germline-derived CDR1 and CDR2 are MNHEY and SVGAGI. Here the CDR3 DNA reads TGTGCCAGCAGTTACTCGAACCTTATGAACTATGGCTACACCTTC. It encodes CASSYSNLMNYGYTF.

On this clone itself: Other DNA sequences in the sample encode the same CDR3. V is TRBV5-4 and J is TRBJ1-1, with D hard to call. V lost 5 bases to trimming and J lost 1 base, with 9 bases between them. The CDR3 is 13 residues long. Germline V gene lookup returns CDR1 SGHNT and CDR2 YYREEE (reference sequence). Here the CDR3 DNA reads TGTGCCAGCAGTCACGGGAGGAACACTGAAGCTTTCTTT. It encodes CASSHGRNTEAFF.

The CDR3 spells CASSSSRETQYF. CDR3 nucleotide sequence: TGCGCCAGCAGCTCCAGTCGAGAGACCCAGTACTTC. This chain connects TRBV5-1 to TRBJ2-5; no clear D. The V end lost 3 bases, the J end lost 4 bases, and 7 bases lay between the germline ends. Germline CDR1 and CDR2: SGHRS and YFSETQ. This CDR3 is 12 amino acids long.